Listed here are 23 T cell receptor beta chains from one sample, sequenced in a study of blood T cell repertoires in COVID-19. Clones were read by immunoSEQ multiplex PCR, and TCRdb kept only the in-frame ones, dropping some. The sample has about 19,000 clones; more than 85% are singletons. Specimen: peripheral blood. The receptors were gathered from a human donor in a cohort sampled during active COVID-19.

The chain combines TRBV7-2 with TRBJ2-7, with TRBD2 identical over 9 bases. This CDR3 is built from 15 residues. The J segment lost 5 bases and the V segment lost 5 bases, leaving 10 bases of the junction unmatched. The germline V gene has CDR1 SGHTA and CDR2 FQGNSA. The CDR3 region has the DNA TGTGCCAGCAGCGTCCGGGGGACTAGCTCTCACGAGCAGTACTTC. This codes for CASSVRGTSSHEQYF. The variable domain in full, completed from reference TRBV7-2 and TRBJ2-7, reads GAGVSQSPSNKVTEKGKDVELRCDPISGHTALYWYRQSLGQGLEFLIYFQGNSAPDKSGLPSDRFSAERTGGSVSTLTIQRTQQEDSAVYLCASSVRGTSSHEQYFGPGTRLTVT.

The rearrangement joins TRBV5-1 to TRBJ2-3, with D possibly being TRBD2 (6 bases). CDR1 SGHRS and CDR2 YFSETQ come from the germline V gene. Between the trimmed V and J ends, which lost 0 bases and 6 bases, there was a span of 11 bases. The CDR3 contains 14 residues. The CDR3 nucleotides are TGCGCCAGCAGCTTGGTACTAGCTTCCGATACGCAGTATTTT. Protein sequence: CASSLVLASDTQYF.

The chain combines TRBV2 with TRBJ1-6; 9 bases fit TRBD1. V lost 3 bases to trimming and J lost 10 bases; unmatched junction nucleotides: 4. The CDR3 extends over 14 amino acids. Germline lookup yields CDR1 SNHLY and CDR2 FYNNEI. DNA for the CDR3: TGTGCCAGCAGTGAGAACAGGGGGCACTCACCCCTCCACTTT. Protein sequence: CASSENRGHSPLHF. The variable domain in full, with the rest retrieved from reference TRBV2 and TRBJ1-6, is EPEVTQTPSHQVTQMGQEVILRCVPISNHLYFYWYRQILGQKVEFLVSFYNNEISEKSEIFDDQFSVERPDGSNFTLKIRSTKLEDSAMYFCASSENRGHSPLHFGNGTRLTVT.

This rearrangement joins TRBV5-4 to TRBJ1-2; D gene unclear. Germline V CDR1 and CDR2: SGHNT, YYREEE (reference sequence). The CDR3 contains 14 residues. V was clipped by 0 bases and J by 6 bases, with 12 bases between them. The CDR3 DNA sequence: TGTGCCAGCAGCTTGGGTGGAGTGGTAGATGGCTACACCTTC. Translated, it gives CASSLGGVVDGYTF.

J is TRBJ2-1 and V is TRBV9; D might be TRBD2 (6 bases). Trimming removed 0 bases from V and 7 bases from J, with 14 bases in between. The CDR3 contains 15 residues. Germline values: CDR1 SGDLS, CDR2 YYNGEE. CDR3 bases: TGTGCCAGCAGCGTAGGGGGTAGCGCGGGGAATGAGCAGTTCTTC. Translation: CASSVGGSAGNEQFF.

This clone has a handful of counts. The rearrangement uses TRBV4-1 and TRBJ2-7, with D uncertain. Germline CDR1 is MGHRA and CDR2 is YSYEKL. The CDR3 covers 13 residues. V lost 0 bases to trimming and J lost 7 bases, with 10 bases between them. CDR3: CASSQDRWREQYF. The CDR3 DNA reads as TGCGCCAGCAGCCAAGATCGGTGGAGAGAGCAGTACTTC.

The chain uses TRBV4-1 and TRBJ2-1, with 7 bases matching TRBD1. The germline V gene has CDR1 MGHRA and CDR2 YSYEKL. This CDR3 is built from 17 residues. Trimming cost V 1 base and J 4 bases; bases outside gene matches: 10. DNA for the CDR3: TGCGCCAGCAGCCAAGCGAGGGCCGGGACAGCTTACAATGAGCAGTTCTTC. This gives the protein CASSQARAGTAYNEQFF.

This sequence joins TRBV2 and TRBJ1-6; 7 bases fit TRBD1. CDR3 length: 15 amino acids. The V gene end was trimmed by 10 bases and the J gene end by 7 bases; junction bases not matched to a gene: 13. CDR1 and CDR2 (germline): SNHLY, FYNNEI. The CDR3 DNA reads as TGTGCCACCCGACAGGGCCTTACACAAAATTCACCCCTCCACTTT. This translates into CATRQGLTQNSPLHF.

The chain combines TRBV28 with TRBJ2-1; 7 bases are shared with TRBD2. CDR1 is MDHEN and CDR2 is SYDVKM in the germline V gene. After removal of 7 bases from V and 1 base from J, the junction contained 22 bases not matched to a gene. CDR3 length: 20 amino acids. The CDR3 loop is CASNPFRSRAGAVSYNEQFF. In nucleotides, the CDR3 is TGTGCCAGCAACCCCTTCCGGAGTCGGGCGGGAGCCGTTTCCTACAATGAGCAGTTCTTC.

This clone has only one observation. The chain has TRBV7-6 and TRBJ2-7; TRBD2 matches 12 bases. V was clipped by 6 bases and J by 6 bases; unmatched bases: 3. Germline CDR1 and CDR2: SGHVS and FNYEAQ. This CDR3 is 13 amino acids long. CDR3 protein: CASSPGLAGEQYF. CDR3 nucleotides: TGTGCCAGCAGTCCGGGACTAGCGGGCGAGCAGTACTTC.

This chain links TRBV19 with TRBJ1-5; no clear D. With 6 bases removed from V and 5 bases from J, the gap between germline ends came to 8 bases. CDR3 length: 12 residues. The germline V gene has CDR1 LNHDA and CDR2 SQIVND (reference sequence). DNA of the CDR3: TGTGCCAGTAGCCAAATTCATCAGCCCCAGCATTTT. Translating it yields CASSQIHQPQHF.

This sequence joins TRBV30 and TRBJ1-2; 7 nucleotides align to TRBD1. The length of the CDR3 is 14 residues. Germline CDR1 reads GTSNPN; CDR2 reads SVGIG (reference sequence). Trimming at V came to 5 bases and at J to 8 bases, leaving 14 bases not matched to a gene. The CDR3 region is CAWWDSGRMGGYTF. CDR3 DNA: TGTGCCTGGTGGGACAGCGGACGTATGGGGGGCTACACCTTC.

CDR3 in amino acids: CASSGDTSEQYF. As DNA, the CDR3 is TGTGCCAGCAGTGGTGACACCAGCGAGCAGTACTTC. The V and J genes are TRBV9 and TRBJ2-7, with D uncertain. There are 12 residues in the CDR3. V shed 5 bases and J shed 6 bases, with 12 bases lying between them. Germline V gene sequence: CDR1 SGDLS, CDR2 YYNGEE.

This rearrangement joins TRBV2 to TRBJ2-5; 12 nucleotides agree with TRBD1. The germline CDR1 and CDR2 sequences are SNHLY and FYNNEI. Trimming took 5 bases from V and 5 from J; bases not matched to a gene: 6. This CDR3 is built from 15 residues. CDR3: CASSRDRGLFETQYF. CDR3 bases: TGTGCCAGCAGTAGGGACAGGGGGCTTTTTGAGACCCAGTACTTC.

The CDR3 DNA follows: TGCGCCAGCAGTCTAGACAGGCCCCAAGAGACCCAGTACTTC. Amino acids: CASSLDRPQETQYF. This chain joins TRBV5-1 and TRBJ2-5; weak D call: TRBD1 (6 bases). Trimming left V 5 bases short and J 1 base short, with 12 bases between. CDR1 and CDR2 from the germline V gene are SGHRS and YFSETQ. This CDR3 contains 14 residues. Using reference TRBV5-1 and TRBJ2-5 for the parts outside the CDR3, the full variable domain is KAGVTQTPRYLIKTRGQQVTLSCSPISGHRSVSWYQQTPGQGLQFLFEYFSETQRNKGNFPGRFSGRQFSNSRSEMNVSTLELGDSALYLCASSLDRPQETQYFGPGTRLLVL.

A few counts support this clone. The chain is built from TRBV6-5 and TRBJ2-1; 7 bases line up with TRBD2. The CDR3 loop spans 14 amino acids. Germline-derived CDR1 and CDR2 are MNHEY and SVGAGI. V shed 4 bases, J shed 3 bases, and the junction held 3 bases outside the gene matches. Here the CDR3 DNA reads TGTGCCAGCAGTTCAGGACTAGACTACAATGAGCAGTTCTTC. It codes for CASSSGLDYNEQFF.

This clone was counted only a few times. The chain carries TRBV6-6 and TRBJ1-5; perhaps TRBD1 as D (6 bases). With 2 bases removed from V and 3 bases from J, the gap between germline ends came to 8 bases. Germline V gene sequence: CDR1 MNHNY, CDR2 SVGAGI (reference sequence). This CDR3 is 14 amino acids long. The CDR3 loop is CASSYGGNNQPQHF. Written as DNA, the CDR3 is TGTGCCAGCAGTTACGGGGGCAACAATCAGCCCCAGCATTTT.

The CDR3: CASSRGLAVSYNEQFF. DNA for the CDR3: TGCGCCAGCAGCCGCGGACTAGCGGTCTCCTACAATGAGCAGTTCTTC. The chain carries TRBV4-1 and TRBJ2-1; TRBD2 aligns across 10 bases. V lost 4 bases, J lost 0 bases, and 3 bases stayed unmatched. The CDR3 totals 16 residues. Germline V gene data show CDR1 as MGHRA and CDR2 as YSYEKL.

The chain uses TRBV28 and TRBJ2-7; a weak D match, TRBD1 (5 bases). The CDR3 has 13 residues. CDR1 and CDR2 (germline): MDHEN, SYDVKM. Trimming removed 6 bases at V and 4 bases at J, with 13 bases between. Here the CDR3 reads CASRDDSLYEQYF. In DNA, the CDR3 is TGTGCCAGCAGGGATGACAGCCTTTACGAGCAGTACTTC.

The V and J genes are TRBV4-1 and TRBJ2-1; TRBD1 is a possible D gene (6 bases). This CDR3 contains 16 residues. Trimming stripped 3 bases from V and 6 bases from J, with 18 bases between. From germline, CDR1 is MGHRA and CDR2 YSYEKL. The DNA of the CDR3 is TGCGCCAGCAGCCAGGCTAAAACACAGGGCCTCAATGAGCAGTTCTTC. Translating gives CASSQAKTQGLNEQFF.

This chain joins TRBV7-8 and TRBJ2-1; TRBD1 matches 9 bases. Germline V gene sequence: CDR1 SGHVS, CDR2 FQNEAQ. CDR3 size: 15 residues. V lost 8 bases, J lost 7 bases, and 12 bases stayed unmatched. The CDR3 loop is CASRSGTGLNNEQFF. In DNA, the CDR3 is TGTGCCAGCCGGTCCGGGACAGGGCTTAATAATGAGCAGTTCTTC.

This CDR3 is CASSLGGRSSYEQYF. CDR3 bases: TGTGCCAGCAGCTTAGGTGGGAGAAGCTCCTACGAGCAGTACTTC. The chain combines TRBV13 with TRBJ2-7; weak D call: TRBD2 (5 bases). Looked up from germline, CDR1 is PRHDT and CDR2 is FYEKMQ (reference sequence). Between the trimmed V and J ends, which lost 0 bases and 0 bases, there was a span of 9 bases. The length of the CDR3 is 15 residues. Using reference TRBV13 and TRBJ2-7 for the parts outside the CDR3, the full variable domain is AAGVIQSPRHLIKEKRETATLKCYPIPRHDTVYWYQQGPGQDPQFLISFYEKMQSDKGSIPDRFSAQQFSDYHSELNMSSLELGDSALYFCASSLGGRSSYEQYFGPGTRLTVT.

Here the CDR3 reads CASSLGLAGALTSYNEQFF. In DNA, the CDR3 is TGTGCCAGCAGCCTCGGACTAGCGGGAGCCCTTACCTCCTACAATGAGCAGTTCTTC. The genes are TRBV5-4 and TRBJ2-1; 13 bases align to TRBD2. Germline V CDR1 and CDR2: SGHNT, YYREEE (reference sequence). This CDR3 comprises 19 residues. The trim removed 4 bases at V and 0 bases at J, leaving 10 bases unmatched.